The 27 T cell receptor beta chains presented below share a single source sample, sequenced in a study of blood T cell repertoires in COVID-19. Libraries were prepared by immunoSEQ multiplex PCR; TCRdb keeps only in-frame clonotypes and omits some of them. This table holds 80,000 or so clones, 80% found once. Sequenced material: peripheral blood. Every receptor here comes from a woman aged 70-85 years with acute or convalescent COVID-19.

The chain recombines TRBV7-9 with TRBJ1-2; maybe TRBD1 (5 bases). Germline CDR1 reads SEHNR; CDR2 reads FQNEAQ (reference sequence). The germline V and J ends were trimmed by 5 bases and 2 bases, with 9 bases remaining between them. This CDR3 spans 13 amino acids. This chain's CDR3 is CASSRDRNYGYTF. The CDR3 DNA sequence: TGTGCCAGCAGCCGAGACAGAAACTATGGCTACACCTTC.

The chain carries TRBV11-2 and TRBJ1-3; a weak D match, TRBD1 (6 bases). Per the germline V gene, CDR1 is SGHAT and CDR2 is FQNNGV. V was clipped by 5 bases and J by 4 bases, with 18 bases between them. The CDR3 sequence is 16 residues long. CDR3: CASSVTTGFQGNTIYF. The CDR3 nucleotides are TGTGCCAGCAGCGTTACTACAGGGTTTCAGGGAAACACCATATATTTT.

The DNA for the CDR3 is TGTGCCAGCAGGACCTTAGGGCTAGCGGGGGGCGATGAGCAGTTCTTC. This translates into CASRTLGLAGGDEQFF. This sequence joins TRBV27 and TRBJ2-1, with 11 nucleotides matching TRBD2. This CDR3 contains 16 residues. With V trimmed by 6 bases and J by 8 bases, 12 bases remained unmatched. CDR1 and CDR2 from the germline V gene are MNHEY and SMNVEV (reference sequence).

This clone was counted ten times or more. V gene TRBV19 combines with J gene TRBJ1-5, with 7 bases fitting TRBD1. This CDR3 contains 16 residues. CDR1 LNHDA and CDR2 SQIVND come from the germline V gene (reference sequence). The J segment lost 5 bases and the V segment lost 4 bases, leaving 11 bases of the junction unmatched. CDR3 nucleotides: TGTGCCAGTAGTACCCGCGGGAGGGGGCAGGATCAGCCCCAGCATTTT. Translation gives CASSTRGRGQDQPQHF.

The table lists this clone with a few counts. The rearrangement joins TRBV13 to TRBJ1-1; 8 nucleotides match TRBD1. Germline assignment: CDR1 PRHDT and CDR2 FYEKMQ (reference sequence). Germline trimming cut 8 bases from V and 1 base from J; bases unmatched to any gene: 9. The CDR3 contains 15 residues. The CDR3 sequence is CASYLRTGQNTEAFF. DNA for the CDR3: TGTGCCAGCTACCTTAGGACAGGGCAGAACACTGAAGCTTTCTTT.

The chain recombines TRBV11-2 with TRBJ1-2; D unclear. Germline CDR1 SGHAT, CDR2 FQNNGV. The CDR3 is 11 amino acids. Trimming took 4 bases from V and 2 from J, leaving 2 bases between them. CDR3 region: CASSSNYGYTF. The CDR3, as DNA: TGTGCCAGCAGCTCGAACTATGGCTACACCTTC.

This chain links TRBV25-1 with TRBJ2-6; 9 bases fit TRBD1. The J segment lost 4 bases and the V segment lost 10 bases, leaving 8 bases of the junction unmatched. Per the germline V gene, CDR1 is MGHDK and CDR2 is SYGVNS. The CDR3 is made up of 15 amino acids. The CDR3 protein is CAIHGTGTGANVLTF. The CDR3 coding sequence is TGTGCCATCCATGGGACAGGGACGGGGGCCAACGTCCTGACTTTC.

The DNA of the CDR3 is TGCGCCAGCAGCTGGGGGACTAGCGGCCAAGAGACCCAGTACTTC. Translated: CASSWGTSGQETQYF. The chain employs TRBV5-1 and TRBJ2-5, with 11 bases identical to TRBD2. The germline CDR1 and CDR2 sequences are SGHRS and YFSETQ. The CDR3 totals 15 residues. V was pared by 3 bases and J by 1 base, with 2 bases of the junction left unmatched.

This clone was detected once. The chain is built from TRBV19 and TRBJ2-3; D gene ambiguous. Trimming removed 1 base from V and 2 bases from J, with 7 bases in between. The length of the CDR3 is 14 residues. Germline V CDR1 and CDR2: LNHDA, SQIVND (reference sequence). CDR3 sequence (DNA): TGTGCCAGTAGTATAGCGGGTTTCACAGATACGCAGTATTTT. Amino acids: CASSIAGFTDTQYF. The entire variable domain, with the rest obtained from reference TRBV19 and TRBJ2-3, is as follows: DGGITQSPKYLFRKEGQNVTLSCEQNLNHDAMYWYRQDPGQGLRLIYYSQIVNDFQKGDIAEGYSVSREKKESFPLTVTSAQKNPTAFYLCASSIAGFTDTQYFGPGTRLTVL.

This clone was counted once. V and J are TRBV3-1 (or the pseudogene TRBV3-2) and TRBJ2-5; tentatively, D is TRBD2 (6 bases). The CDR3 covers 16 residues. Germline lookup yields CDR1 LGHDT and CDR2 YNNKEL (reference sequence). V lost 4 bases, J lost 3 bases, and 18 bases lay in between. CDR3 in amino acids: CASSPRGAALKETQYF. In DNA form, the CDR3 reads TGTGCCAGCAGCCCGCGGGGAGCCGCTCTAAAAGAGACCCAGTACTTC.

This clone was picked up one time. J is TRBJ1-1 and V is TRBV9; D is perhaps TRBD1 (5 bases). Trimming removed 1 base at V and 3 bases at J, with 13 bases between. Per germline, CDR1 SGDLS and CDR2 YYNGEE. The length of the CDR3 is 15 residues. CDR3 region: CASSVTGWGDTEAFF. The CDR3 DNA sequence: TGTGCCAGCAGCGTAACGGGATGGGGGGACACTGAAGCTTTCTTT.

The chain couples TRBV5-1 to TRBJ2-3, with 11 bases matching TRBD2. The CDR3 loop spans 16 amino acids. Germline V gene lookup returns CDR1 SGHRS and CDR2 YFSETQ. After removal of 4 bases from V and 5 bases from J, the junction contained 9 bases not matched to a gene. In nucleotides, the CDR3 is TGCGCCAGCAGCCCGAAAACTAGCGGGGGTCAAGATACGCAGTATTTT. It encodes CASSPKTSGGQDTQYF.

This clone was detected only once. The rearrangement links TRBV6-2 or TRBV6-3 to TRBJ1-2; TRBD1 aligns across 8 bases. Per the germline V gene, CDR1 is MNHEY and CDR2 is SVGEGT. V trimming: 0 bases; J trimming: 4 bases; junction bases outside the gene matches: 7. The CDR3 sequence is 16 residues long. CDR3 DNA: TGTGCCAGCAGTTACTCGAGTCAGGGGGCGATCTATGGCTACACCTTC. This sequence encodes CASSYSSQGAIYGYTF.

The rearrangement links TRBV12-3 or TRBV12-4 to TRBJ2-1, with D possibly matching TRBD1 (5 bases). This CDR3 contains 13 residues. V lost 7 bases and J lost 3, with 10 bases in between. The CDR3 spells CASNLDSYNEQFF. As DNA, the CDR3 is TGTGCCAGCAACCTAGACAGCTACAATGAGCAGTTCTTC.

The chain is built from TRBV6-6 and TRBJ1-1, with D possibly TRBD1 on 6 matching bases. Germline V CDR1 and CDR2: MNHNY, SVGAGI (reference sequence). The CDR3 is made up of 14 amino acids. The ends were cut back, 7 bases at V and 3 bases at J, with 15 bases in the middle. CDR3 in DNA: TGTGCCAGCATGTGGGGGGGCGCGGACACTGAAGCTTTCTTT. It specifies CASMWGGADTEAFF.

The chain links TRBV5-5 to TRBJ2-7; D may be TRBD1 (5 bases). The CDR3 consists of 14 residues. The germline V and J ends were trimmed by 1 base and 5 bases, with 13 bases remaining between them. Germline-derived CDR1 and CDR2 are SGHKS and YYEKEE (reference sequence). The CDR3 is CASSLMGPGDEQYF. In DNA form, the CDR3 reads TGTGCCAGCAGCTTGATGGGGCCAGGCGACGAGCAGTACTTC.

The chain links TRBV3-1 (or the pseudogene TRBV3-2) to TRBJ1-4; maybe TRBD1 (5 bases). This CDR3 comprises 16 residues. Trimming cost V 1 base and J 8 bases, with 17 bases left between them. CDR1 LGHDT and CDR2 YNNKEL come from the germline V gene (reference sequence). CDR3 in amino acids: CASSQGPPGGKEKLFF. As DNA, the CDR3 is TGTGCCAGCAGCCAAGGGCCTCCCGGGGGGAAAGAAAAACTGTTTTTT.

The chain joins TRBV7-2 to TRBJ2-3, with 8 bases identical to TRBD1. Germline V gene data show CDR1 as SGHTA and CDR2 as FQGNSA. This CDR3 region has 13 residues. V shed 6 bases and J 4 bases; nucleotides not matched to a gene: 3. The chain's CDR3 is CASRDRVSDTQYF. The DNA of the CDR3 is TGTGCCAGCAGGGACAGGGTATCAGATACGCAGTATTTT.

This chain joins TRBV11-3 and TRBJ1-2; TRBD1 agrees at 9 bases. Germline assignment: CDR1 SGHNT and CDR2 YENEEA. The CDR3 contains 15 residues. V shed 4 bases, J shed 2 bases, and the junction held 5 bases outside the gene matches. The CDR3 loop reads CASSSPGQGNYGYTF. In nucleotides, the CDR3 is TGTGCCAGCAGCTCCCCGGGACAGGGAAACTATGGCTACACCTTC.

The V and J genes are TRBV14 and TRBJ1-6; possible D gene TRBD1, 6 bases. Germline V gene lookup returns CDR1 SGHDN and CDR2 FVKESK. Deletions cut 4 bases from V and 12 bases from J, with 13 bases between. The CDR3 consists of 13 residues. In nucleotides, the CDR3 is TGTGCCAGCAGCCGCAATCCAGGGGAACCCCTCCACTTT. It encodes CASSRNPGEPLHF.

This clone was recorded a few times. CDR3 sequence (DNA): TGTGCCAGCAGTGGTGACAGGGGTAGCAATCAGCCCCAGCATTTT. Translation gives CASSGDRGSNQPQHF. The V gene is TRBV2, the J gene TRBJ1-5; 8 bases fit TRBD1. J gave up 0 bases and V 4 bases, and 2 bases lay outside the gene matches. Looked up from germline, CDR1 is SNHLY and CDR2 is FYNNEI. The CDR3 is 15 amino acids.

The V gene is TRBV19, the J gene TRBJ1-5; tentatively, D is TRBD1 (5 bases). Germline V gene lookup returns CDR1 LNHDA and CDR2 SQIVND (reference sequence). V lost 6 bases to trimming and J lost 7 bases, with 22 bases between them. This CDR3 region has 16 residues. CDR3 amino acids: CASRGGSGVSAQPQHF. In DNA, the CDR3 is TGTGCCAGTAGGGGGGGTTCTGGGGTCTCGGCACAGCCCCAGCATTTT.

The chain uses TRBV7-3 and TRBJ1-2, with 7 bases that match TRBD1. The germline V gene has CDR1 SGHTA and CDR2 FQGTGA. CDR3 length equals 13 residues. V gave up 1 base and J gave up 8 bases; unmatched junction bases: 4. DNA of the CDR3: TGTGCCAGCAGCTTAAGAGGGGGCGAAGGCTACACCTTC. This translates into CASSLRGGEGYTF.

This rearrangement joins TRBV27 to TRBJ2-1; 11 nucleotides agree with TRBD2. The CDR3 runs to 15 residues. V dropped 5 bases and J dropped 4; count of bases not matched to a gene: 4. Per the germline V gene, CDR1 is MNHEY and CDR2 is SMNVEV (reference sequence). The CDR3 sequence is CASSIAGGHYNEQFF. In nucleotides, the CDR3 is TGTGCCAGCAGTATAGCGGGGGGGCATTACAATGAGCAGTTCTTC.

The chain is built from TRBV5-1 and TRBJ1-1; a possible D gene is TRBD1 (5 bases). Germline V gene data show CDR1 as SGHRS and CDR2 as YFSETQ. The V and J ends lost 4 bases and 5 bases respectively, with 18 bases between them. This CDR3 contains 15 residues. CDR3 protein: CASSPSLGGTTEAFF. DNA of the CDR3: TGCGCCAGCAGCCCATCTCTCGGGGGGACTACTGAAGCTTTCTTT.

J is TRBJ2-1 and V is TRBV19; 7 bases are shared with TRBD1. CDR1 and CDR2 from the germline V gene are LNHDA and SQIVND (reference sequence). The CDR3 is made up of 15 amino acids. The junction had 4 bases not matched to a gene; V was cut back by 5 bases and J by 0 bases. The CDR3 nucleotides are TGTGCCAGTAGTGTCAGGGGGAGCTCCTACAATGAGCAGTTCTTC. Amino acids: CASSVRGSSYNEQFF.

V is TRBV18 and J is TRBJ2-7; D possibly corresponds to TRBD2 (6 bases). Germline assignment: CDR1 KGHSH and CDR2 LQKENI. CDR3 length equals 16 residues. V gave up 5 bases and J gave up 7 bases, with 24 bases separating them. The CDR3 coding sequence is TGTGCCAGCTCAACTACTAGTCGGGATAACGCGGGGGAGCAGTACTTC. Protein product: CASSTTSRDNAGEQYF.